This is a list of T cell receptor beta chains from one sample in a study of CD8+ T cells in alopecia areata. Profiled with immunoSEQ multiplex PCR; TCRdb holds only in-frame clones, not every one. The sample carries 250,000 to 300,000 clones, roughly 50% recorded once. The specimen was CD4+ T cells sorted from blood, collected at week 24, from a patient treated with tofacitinib. These receptors were collected from a human donor with alopecia areata. CDR3s include the opening cysteine and the closing phenylalanine or tryptophan.

j_gene | v_gene | CDR3aa
TRBJ1-5 | TRBV2 | CASSGEKGQPQHF
TRBJ2-7 | TRBV20-1 | CGYSGKYEQYF
TRBJ2-3 | TRBV30 | CAWSVRGDTQYF
TRBJ2-4 | TRBV29-1 | CSVVRAGGTLAKNIQYF
TRBJ1-2 | TRBV28 | CASSLEGGGYTF
TRBJ2-7 | TRBV28 | CASSTPQGRYEQYF
TRBJ2-1 | TRBV7-2 | CASSPRREYNEQFF
TRBJ2-4 | TRBV11-2 | CASSLGDRSNQYF
TRBJ1-1 | TRBV2 | CASSEPAPFF
TRBJ1-2 | TRBV7-2 | CASIPHTGVRGYTF
TRBJ1-6 | TRBV6-5 | CASSEDRSSPLHF
TRBJ2-3 | TRBV30 | CACTGLYATQYF
TRBJ1-1 | TRBV27 | CASSAEIGPEAFF
TRBJ2-7 | TRBV25-1 | CASTRGSSYEQYF
TRBJ1-2 | TRBV2 | CASSENWGYTF
TRBJ2-7 | TRBV6-5 | CASSQGHQSYEQYF
TRBJ2-2 | TRBV6-1 | CASSDRTGGNTGELFF
TRBJ2-5 | TRBV4-1 | CASSQDGRYQETQYF
TRBJ2-5 | TRBV4-2 | CASSQAQRGGQETQYF
TRBJ1-5 | TRBV30 | CAWSVQEGSNQPQHF
TRBJ1-2 | TRBV29-1 | CSVGGSGDYGYTF
TRBJ1-1 | TRBV15 | CATSRDRGGRTEAFF
TRBJ2-5 | TRBV5-1 | CASTTHIGRAGQETQYF
TRBJ2-4 | TRBV27 | CASRHSGTRAKNIQYF
TRBJ2-1 | TRBV4-2 | CASSQRGNEQFF
TRBJ2-7 | TRBV7-6 | CASSLSDRVHEQYF
TRBJ2-5 | TRBV7-9 | CASSLAASGQETQYF
TRBJ2-3 | TRBV29-1 | CSVVGVMLAGESRDTQYF
TRBJ1-5 | TRBV15 | CATVDGGPGNQPQHF
TRBJ2-5 | TRBV4-2 | CASSQVPDQETQYF
TRBJ2-7 | TRBV28 | CASSLGDYEQYF
TRBJ2-7 | TRBV6-5 | CASSTGTLAYEQYF
TRBJ2-5 | TRBV18 | CASSPQEETQYF
TRBJ1-1 | TRBV27 | CASSFLGYGTEAFF
TRBJ2-7 | TRBV5-6 | CASSLSRTSNEQYF
TRBJ2-7 | TRBV13 | CASSGTDYEQYF